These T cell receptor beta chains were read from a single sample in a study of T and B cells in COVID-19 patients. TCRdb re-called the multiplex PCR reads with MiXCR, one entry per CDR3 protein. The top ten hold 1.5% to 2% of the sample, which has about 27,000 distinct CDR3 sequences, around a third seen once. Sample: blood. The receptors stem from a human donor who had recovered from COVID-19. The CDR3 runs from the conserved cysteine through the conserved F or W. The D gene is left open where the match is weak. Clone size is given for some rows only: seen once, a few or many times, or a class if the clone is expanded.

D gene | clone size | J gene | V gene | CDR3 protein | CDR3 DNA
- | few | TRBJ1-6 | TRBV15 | CATSRDDSPGRFNSPLHF | TGTGCCACCAGCAGAGACGATTCTCCCGGCCGTTTTAATTCACCCCTCCACTTT
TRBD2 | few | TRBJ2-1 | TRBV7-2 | CASSLEGGLASNEQFF | TGTGCCAGCAGCTTAGAGGGCGGACTAGCGTCCAATGAGCAGTTCTTC
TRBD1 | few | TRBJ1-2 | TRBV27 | CASADRQGTGGYTF | TGTGCCAGCGCCGACCGACAGGGAACTGGTGGCTACACCTTC
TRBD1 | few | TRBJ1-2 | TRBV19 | CASEPGQGGGYGYTF | TGTGCCAGTGAGCCAGGACAGGGGGGCGGCTATGGCTACACCTTC
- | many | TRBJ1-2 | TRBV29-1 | CSVEEGPSQEGYTF | TGCAGCGTTGAAGAAGGGCCCTCCCAAGAGGGCTACACCTTC
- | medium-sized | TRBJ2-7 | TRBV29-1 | CSVEDNRSGSYEQYF | TGCAGCGTTGAAGATAACCGGTCGGGAAGCTACGAGCAGTACTTC
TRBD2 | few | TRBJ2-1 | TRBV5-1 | CARSLRLAGAYNEQFF | TGTGCCAGAAGCCTGCGACTAGCGGGAGCTTACAATGAGCAGTTCTTC
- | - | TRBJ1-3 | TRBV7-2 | CASRRRVGGNTIYF | TGTGCCAGCCGGAGGAGGGTCGGCGGAAACACCATATATTTT
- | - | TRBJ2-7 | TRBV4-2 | CASSQGYNSYEQYF | TGTGCCAGCAGCCAAGGATACAATTCCTACGAGCAGTACTTC
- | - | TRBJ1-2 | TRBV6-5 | CASSYSIRGRDGYTF | TGTGCCAGCAGTTATTCCATTCGAGGACGGGATGGCTACACCTTC
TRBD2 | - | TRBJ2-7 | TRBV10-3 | CASSTRMWGTSALTYEQYF | TGTGCCAGCAGTACCCGGATGTGGGGGACTAGCGCTCTTACCTACGAGCAGTACTTC
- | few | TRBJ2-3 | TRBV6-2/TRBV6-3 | CASSPGERRSTDTQYF | TGTGCCAGCAGCCCGGGAGAGAGACGATCCACAGATACGCAGTATTTT
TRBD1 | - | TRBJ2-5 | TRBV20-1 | CSAEGQAETQYF | TGCAGTGCTGAGGGACAGGCCGAGACCCAGTACTTC
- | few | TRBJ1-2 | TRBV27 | CASSLATNYGYTF | TGTGCCAGCAGTTTGGCCACCAACTATGGCTACACCTTC
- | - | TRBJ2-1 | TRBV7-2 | CASSLAVGSSYNEQFF | TGTGCCAGCAGCTTAGCGGTGGGGTCCTCCTACAATGAGCAGTTCTTC
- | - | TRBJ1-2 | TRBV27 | CASSLKSGGGPNYGYTF | TGTGCCAGCAGCTTGAAGTCCGGGGGGGGTCCTAACTATGGCTACACCTTC
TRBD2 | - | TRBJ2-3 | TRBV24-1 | CATSDLRGRLAGGSGVSTDTQYF | TGTGCCACCAGTGATTTGAGAGGGAGACTAGCGGGAGGGTCGGGGGTCAGCACAGATACGCAGTATTTT
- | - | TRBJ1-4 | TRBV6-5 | CASSFAGTTRAANEKLFF | TGTGCCAGCAGTTTCGCCGGGACGACGAGGGCGGCTAATGAAAAACTGTTTTTT
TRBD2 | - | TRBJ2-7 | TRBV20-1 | CSAIERDTPYEQYF | TGCAGTGCGATCGAGCGGGATACGCCCTACGAGCAGTACTTC
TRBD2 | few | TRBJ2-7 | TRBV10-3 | CAISESPFSGGPSSYEQYF | TGTGCCATCAGTGAGTCCCCGTTTAGCGGGGGGCCTAGCTCCTACGAGCAGTACTTC